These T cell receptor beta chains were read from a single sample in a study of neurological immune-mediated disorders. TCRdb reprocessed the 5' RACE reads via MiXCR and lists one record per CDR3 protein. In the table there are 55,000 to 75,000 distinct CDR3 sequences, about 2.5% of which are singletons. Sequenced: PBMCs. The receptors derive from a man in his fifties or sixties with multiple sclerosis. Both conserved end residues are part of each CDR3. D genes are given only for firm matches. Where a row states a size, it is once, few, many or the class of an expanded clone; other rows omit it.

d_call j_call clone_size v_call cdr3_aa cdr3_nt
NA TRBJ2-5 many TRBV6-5 CASSLETQYF TGTGCCAGCAGTTTGGAGACCCAGTACTTC
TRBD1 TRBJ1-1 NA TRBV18 CASSPVQGANTEAFF TGTGCCAGCTCACCGGTACAGGGGGCGAACACTGAAGCTTTCTTT
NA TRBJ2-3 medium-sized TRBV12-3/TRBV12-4 CASSLLRGSTDTQYF TGTGCCAGCAGTTTATTGAGGGGGAGCACAGATACGCAGTATTTT
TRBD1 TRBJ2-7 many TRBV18 CASSPRNRGSYEQYF TGTGCCAGCTCACCACGGAACAGGGGGAGCTACGAGCAGTACTTC
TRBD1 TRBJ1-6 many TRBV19 CASRPPGNRGGNSPLHF TGTGCCAGTAGGCCGCCCGGGAACAGGGGAGGTAATTCACCCCTCCACTTT
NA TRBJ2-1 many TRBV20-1 CSATGRGSYNEQFF TGCAGTGCTACCGGCAGGGGCTCCTACAATGAGCAGTTCTTC
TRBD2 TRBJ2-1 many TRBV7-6 CASSFQRGGDEQFF TGTGCCAGCAGCTTTCAGCGGGGGGGCGATGAGCAGTTCTTC
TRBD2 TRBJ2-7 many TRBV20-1 CSASKLAGGFEQYF TGCAGTGCTAGTAAACTAGCGGGGGGGTTCGAGCAGTACTTC
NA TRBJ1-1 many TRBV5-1 CASGVLDTEAFF TGCGCCAGCGGTGTATTGGACACTGAAGCTTTCTTT
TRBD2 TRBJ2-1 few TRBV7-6 CASSLFTSGYNEQFF TGTGCCAGCAGCTTATTTACTAGCGGGTACAATGAGCAGTTCTTC
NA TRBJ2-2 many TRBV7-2 CASSLAGGLTGELFF TGTGCCAGCAGCTTAGCGGGGGGGCTCACCGGGGAGCTGTTTTTT
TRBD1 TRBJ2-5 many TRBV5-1 CASSLQGAMETQYF TGCGCCAGCAGCTTGCAGGGGGCTATGGAGACCCAGTACTTC
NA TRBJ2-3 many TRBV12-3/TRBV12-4 CASSLSPLSGVSTDTQYF TGTGCCAGCAGTTTAAGCCCTCTTTCGGGGGTAAGCACAGATACGCAGTATTTT
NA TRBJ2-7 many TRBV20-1 CSARKGGGSYEQYF TGCAGTGCTAGGAAGGGGGGAGGGTCCTACGAGCAGTACTTC
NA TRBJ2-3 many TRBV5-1 CASSLGRGYTDTQYF TGCGCCAGCAGCTTGGGTCGGGGGTACACAGATACGCAGTATTTT
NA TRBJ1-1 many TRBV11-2 CASSPSLTEAFF TGTGCCAGCAGCCCCTCTCTCACTGAAGCTTTCTTT
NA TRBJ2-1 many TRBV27 CASSFKQSSNEQFF TGTGCCAGCAGTTTTAAACAGTCCTCCAATGAGCAGTTCTTC
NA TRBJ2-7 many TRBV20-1 CSARSLGGSYSYEQYF TGCAGTGCTAGATCCCTCGGCGGAAGCTACTCCTACGAGCAGTACTTC
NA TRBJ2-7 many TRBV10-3 CAIRISRDGKFYEQYF TGTGCCATCAGAATATCCCGGGACGGGAAATTCTACGAGCAGTACTTC
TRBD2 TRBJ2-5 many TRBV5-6 CASSKQRGGVETQYF TGTGCCAGCAGCAAACAGCGGGGGGGCGTTGAGACCCAGTACTTC
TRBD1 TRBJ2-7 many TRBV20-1 CSAQGPGQGNYEQYF TGCAGTGCACAGGGGCCGGGGCAGGGGAATTACGAGCAGTACTTC
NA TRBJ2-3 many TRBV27 CASSLRGLDTDTQYF TGTGCCAGCAGTTTACGGGGACTCGACACAGATACGCAGTATTTT
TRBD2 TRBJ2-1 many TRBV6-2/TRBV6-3 CASSYSTGGSRLPSYNEQFF TGTGCCAGCAGTTACTCTACGGGGGGGAGTCGGCTACCTTCCTACAATGAGCAGTTCTTC
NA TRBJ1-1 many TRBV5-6 CASSFGGGDTEAFF TGTGCCAGCAGCTTTGGCGGGGGGGACACTGAAGCTTTCTTT
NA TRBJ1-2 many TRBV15 CATSRDRRGYGYTF TGTGCCACCAGCAGAGATCGTCGAGGCTATGGCTACACCTTC
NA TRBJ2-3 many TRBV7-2 CASSWRGASTDTQYF TGTGCCAGCAGCTGGCGGGGAGCTAGCACAGATACGCAGTATTTT
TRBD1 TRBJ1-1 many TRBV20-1 CSAAGTGFLGNTEAFF TGCAGTGCCGCCGGGACAGGGTTTCTGGGGAACACTGAAGCTTTCTTT
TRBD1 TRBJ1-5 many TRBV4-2 CASSQAGTGDQPQHF TGTGCCAGCAGCCAAGCCGGGACAGGGGATCAGCCCCAGCATTTT
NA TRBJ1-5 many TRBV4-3 CASSPGGGQPQHF TGCGCCAGCAGTCCGGGGGGAGGCCAGCCCCAGCATTTT
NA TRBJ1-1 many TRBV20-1 CSTRTEMNTEAFF TGCAGTACTCGGACGGAGATGAACACTGAAGCTTTCTTT
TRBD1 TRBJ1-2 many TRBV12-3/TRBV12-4 CASTRQGNGDGYTF TGTGCCAGCACCCGACAGGGGAATGGCGATGGCTACACCTTC
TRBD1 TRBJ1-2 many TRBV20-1 CSAVDRVIYGYTF TGCAGTGCTGTTGACAGGGTCATTTATGGCTACACCTTC
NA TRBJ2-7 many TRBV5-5 CASSLVGSYYEQYF TGTGCCAGCAGCTTGGTGGGATCTTACTACGAGCAGTACTTC
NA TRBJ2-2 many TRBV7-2 CASSPGGKGELFF TGTGCCAGCAGCCCAGGCGGGAAAGGGGAGCTGTTTTTT
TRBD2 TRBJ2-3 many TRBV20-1 CSAIKLAGGLPRNTQYF TGCAGTGCTATTAAACTAGCGGGGGGGCTGCCTCGGAATACGCAGTATTTT
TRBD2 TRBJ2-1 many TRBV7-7 CASSLALRLAGSNEQFF TGTGCCAGCAGCTTAGCGCTAAGACTAGCGGGGAGTAATGAGCAGTTCTTC
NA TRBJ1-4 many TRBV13 CASSLAQGVKLFF TGTGCCAGCAGCTTAGCCCAGGGTGTGAAACTGTTTTTT
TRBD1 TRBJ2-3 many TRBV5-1 CASSFVDRVRTDTQYF TGCGCCAGCAGCTTCGTCGACAGGGTGCGCACAGATACGCAGTATTTT
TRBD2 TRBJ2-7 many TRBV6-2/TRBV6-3 CASSFRGAYEQYF TGTGCCAGCAGTTTCCGGGGGGCCTACGAGCAGTACTTC
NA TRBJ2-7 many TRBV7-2 CASSSVSVGSYEQYF TGTGCCAGCTCGAGTGTTTCTGTAGGCTCCTACGAGCAGTACTTC
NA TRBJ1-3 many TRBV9 CASSARGVSSGNTIYF TGTGCCAGCAGCGCCCGCGGTGTATCTTCTGGAAACACCATATATTTT
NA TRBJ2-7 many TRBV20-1 CSAQTSSYEQYF TGCAGTGCCCAGACTAGTTCCTACGAGCAGTACTTC
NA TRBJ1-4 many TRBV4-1 CASSHPGRARATNEKLFF TGCGCCAGCAGCCACCCGGGGAGGGCGAGGGCAACTAATGAAAAACTGTTTTTT
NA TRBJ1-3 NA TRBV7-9 CASSFAGSTRNTIYF TGTGCCAGCAGCTTCGCAGGGTCCACTAGAAACACCATATATTTT
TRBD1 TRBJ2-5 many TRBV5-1 CASSLWGQGQETQYF TGCGCCAGCAGCTTGTGGGGACAGGGCCAAGAGACCCAGTACTTC
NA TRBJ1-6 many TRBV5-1 CASNPGSYNSPLHF TGCGCCAGCAACCCAGGCTCCTATAATTCACCCCTCCACTTT
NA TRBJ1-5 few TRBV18 CASSPTTGTQNQPQHF TGTGCCAGCTCACCGACTACAGGGACCCAGAATCAGCCCCAGCATTTT
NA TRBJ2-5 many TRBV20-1 CSASGGGGQETQYF TGCAGTGCTAGTGGGGGCGGGGGTCAAGAGACCCAGTACTTC
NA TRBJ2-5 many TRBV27 CASSLGSHQETQYF TGTGCCAGCTCCCTCGGCAGCCACCAAGAGACCCAGTACTTC
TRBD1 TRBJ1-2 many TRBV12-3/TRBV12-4 CASSRGTGTGYTF TGTGCCAGCAGCCGAGGGACAGGGACTGGCTACACCTTC